This entry features one TCR beta chain sequence. The antigen is unknown. This sample is drawn from a study of blood T cells in healthy people across ages. Next came a second PCR, run for about 6 to 12 cycles, which used a sample-barcoded 5' primer along with a J-beta primer mix. Each CDR3 protein gets one entry after TCRdb re-called the 5' RACE reads with MiXCR. The data hold 550,000 to 750,000 distinct CDR3 sequences, with roughly 21% observed a single time. The V gene end was trimmed by 7 bases and the J gene end by 5 bases; junction bases not matched to a gene: 1. The CDR3 is 12 amino acids. CDR1 is MNHNS and CDR2 is SASEGT in the germline V gene. Broader study findings: Higher diversity and more naive CD4+ cells were features of long-lived donors, compared to aged donors.

No fewer than 5.5 micrograms of total RNA were isolated from every sample. The sample taken for sequencing was blood. This receptor was taken from a man between 70 and 80 years old in good health. V gene TRBV6-1 combines with J gene TRBJ2-5; TRBD2 agrees at 10 bases. In DNA, the CDR3 is TGTGCCAGCACTAGCGGGAGCGAGACCCAGTACTTC. Protein sequence: CASTSGSETQYF.